These 25 T cell receptor beta chains were sequenced from one sample in a study of shared clonotypes between healthy human individuals. Some clones are missing from TCRdb's copy, which holds only in-frame ones; the method was immunoSEQ multiplex PCR. The top ten clones hold around 0.47% of a sample with about 1.5 million clones, 95% to 99% of them seen once. The specimen sequenced was naive CD4+ T cells sorted from blood. Subset given: CD45RA+ positively selected. The receptors here all came from a man aged 25-45 years in good health.

The rearrangement joins TRBV7-6 to TRBJ2-7; 11 bases agree with TRBD2. CDR1 and CDR2 (germline): SGHVS, FNYEAQ. The CDR3 extends over 14 amino acids. V shed 5 bases and J 3 bases; nucleotides not matched to a gene: 3. In DNA form, the CDR3 reads TGTGCCAGCAGCCCGGGACTAGCGGACTACGAGCAGTACTTC. Translation gives CASSPGLADYEQYF. Full variable domain (outside the CDR3, taken from reference TRBV7-6 and TRBJ2-7): GAGVSQSPRYKVTKRGQDVALRCDPISGHVSLYWYRQALGQGPEFLTYFNYEAQQDKSGLPNDRFSAERPEGSISTLTIQRTEQRDSAMYRCASSPGLADYEQYFGPGTRLTVT.

This clone was detected only once. V gene TRBV19 combines with J gene TRBJ2-2, with 11 positions matching TRBD2. With V trimmed by 1 base and J by 4 bases, 2 bases remained unmatched. From germline, CDR1 is LNHDA and CDR2 SQIVND (reference sequence). The CDR3 covers 16 residues. In nucleotides, the CDR3 is TGTGCCAGTAGTATAGTAGCGGGAGGGTCCACCGGGGAGCTGTTTTTT. This sequence encodes CASSIVAGGSTGELFF.

This clone has just one count. The chain recombines TRBV5-6 with TRBJ1-5; no clear D. Germline lookup yields CDR1 SGHDT and CDR2 YYEEEE. The CDR3 runs to 13 residues. Trimming took 2 bases from V and 3 from J, leaving 6 bases between them. The CDR3 sequence is CASSFEANQPQHF. The CDR3 DNA follows: TGTGCCAGCAGCTTCGAGGCCAATCAGCCCCAGCATTTT. The full variable domain, completed using reference TRBV5-6 and TRBJ1-5, is DAGVTQSPTHLIKTRGQQVTLRCSPKSGHDTVSWYQQALGQGPQFIFQYYEEEERQRGNFPDRFSGHQFPNYSSELNVNALLLGDSALYLCASSFEANQPQHFGDGTRLSIL.

The rearrangement joins TRBV2 to TRBJ2-5; 8 nucleotides align to TRBD1. The ends lost 4 bases at V and 5 bases at J; junction bases unmatched: 3. CDR3 size: 13 residues. The germline V gene encodes CDR1 SNHLY and CDR2 FYNNEI. The CDR3 coding sequence is TGTGCCAGCAGTGGACAGGGGTTGGAGACCCAGTACTTC. It encodes CASSGQGLETQYF.

This clone was observed once. The genes are TRBV18 and TRBJ2-7; 10 nucleotides match TRBD2. V gave up 0 bases and J gave up 4 bases; unmatched junction bases: 9. Germline values: CDR1 KGHSH, CDR2 LQKENI. This CDR3 has 17 amino acids. In DNA form, the CDR3 reads TGTGCCAGCTCACCACCCCCATCTAGCGGGAGTAGGTACGAGCAGTACTTC. Translated: CASSPPPSSGSRYEQYF.

This sequence joins TRBV28 and TRBJ1-2, with D perhaps TRBD1 (6 bases). The ends were cut back, 2 bases at V and 7 bases at J, with 11 bases in the middle. The CDR3 loop spans 13 amino acids. Germline-derived CDR1 and CDR2 are MDHEN and SYDVKM. The CDR3 DNA follows: TGTGCCAGCAGTTTAAGGGGGGCGCTTGGCTACACCTTC. Translation: CASSLRGALGYTF.

This chain joins TRBV21-1 and TRBJ1-1. TRBV21-1 is a pseudogene segment. The CDR3 has 14 amino acids. The CDR3 reads CASSQGSRGTEAFF. The DNA for the CDR3 is TGTGCCAGCAGCCAAGGATCCCGGGGCACTGAAGCTTTCTTT.

The chain recombines TRBV27 with TRBJ2-7, with 9 bases matching TRBD2. Germline V gene data show CDR1 as MNHEY and CDR2 as SMNVEV (reference sequence). The junction had 10 bases not matched to a gene; V was cut back by 4 bases and J by 9 bases. The CDR3 contains 14 residues. CDR3: CASSSSGAHFRQYF. CDR3 DNA: TGTGCCAGCAGTTCTAGCGGGGCCCACTTCCGGCAGTACTTC.

This clone was detected once. The chain combines TRBV6-1 with TRBJ1-5; weak D call: TRBD1 (5 bases). Germline V CDR1 and CDR2: MNHNS, SASEGT. The CDR3 is 14 amino acids. V shed 8 bases and J shed 0 bases, with 11 bases lying between them. The CDR3 protein is CASLAGTSNQPQHF. The CDR3 DNA is TGTGCCAGCCTGGCAGGGACTAGCAATCAGCCCCAGCATTTT.

The gene calls are TRBV15 and TRBJ2-7; 7 positions agree with TRBD2. CDR1 is LNHNV, CDR2 YYDKDF, per germline (reference sequence). This CDR3 has 13 residues. The junction had 3 bases not matched to a gene; V was cut back by 6 bases and J by 1 base. As DNA, the CDR3 is TGTGCCACCAGTCGGGGGGTTTCCTACGAGCAGTACTTC. Amino acid sequence: CATSRGVSYEQYF.

The chain employs TRBV7-3 and TRBJ2-1, with 12 bases aligning to TRBD2. Germline loops: CDR1 SGHTA, CDR2 FQGTGA. After removal of 3 bases from V and 4 bases from J, the junction contained 7 bases not matched to a gene. The CDR3 consists of 17 residues. For the CDR3, the DNA is TGTGCCAGCAGCTTCCTAGCGGGAGGGTCGAATTACAATGAGCAGTTCTTC. Protein: CASSFLAGGSNYNEQFF.

Written as DNA, the CDR3 is TGCAGCGTTGGTGCCAGGGGGCTAGACGAGCAGTACTTC. Its translation: CSVGARGLDEQYF. V usage is TRBV29-1 and J usage is TRBJ2-7; 8 bases agree with TRBD1. The CDR3 length is 13 residues. CDR1 and CDR2 from the germline V gene are SQVTM and ANQGSEA. J lost 5 bases, V lost 4 bases, and 7 bases had no gene match.

This rearrangement joins TRBV5-1 to TRBJ2-1; D uncertain. The germline V gene encodes CDR1 SGHRS and CDR2 YFSETQ. V was trimmed by 2 bases and J by 5 bases, leaving 14 bases between them. CDR3 size: 15 residues. The DNA of the CDR3 is TGCGCCAGCAGCTTAAAACTTACTGGGGACAATGAGCAGTTCTTC. Translating it yields CASSLKLTGDNEQFF.

V is TRBV7-9 and J is TRBJ1-5; perhaps TRBD1 as D (5 bases). With 10 bases removed from V and 3 bases from J, the gap between germline ends came to 10 bases. From germline, CDR1 is SEHNR and CDR2 FQNEAQ (reference sequence). The CDR3 contains 12 residues. The CDR3 DNA is TGTGCCACTCAGGGTCCCAATCAGCCCCAGCATTTT. This gives the protein CATQGPNQPQHF.

This chain joins TRBV5-1 and TRBJ2-7, with 10 nucleotides matching TRBD1. With V trimmed by 4 bases and J by 4 bases, 14 bases remained unmatched. The V gene's germline CDR1 is SGHRS and CDR2 YFSETQ. This CDR3 comprises 17 residues. The CDR3 is CASSPDGTGVRDYEQYF. CDR3 sequence (DNA): TGCGCCAGCAGCCCGGACGGGACAGGGGTTAGAGATTACGAGCAGTACTTC.

J is TRBJ1-1 and V is TRBV7-2; D is undetermined. CDR3 length: 14 amino acids. Germline lookup yields CDR1 SGHTA and CDR2 FQGNSA. Trimming left V 7 bases short and J 0 bases short, with 12 bases between. The CDR3 here is CASIRGIMNTEAFF. CDR3 DNA sequence: TGTGCCAGCATTCGAGGGATCATGAACACTGAAGCTTTCTTT.

The rearrangement links TRBV7-2 to TRBJ2-2; D is perhaps TRBD1 (6 bases). Between the trimmed V and J ends, which lost 2 bases and 4 bases, there was a span of 11 bases. The V gene's germline CDR1 is SGHTA and CDR2 FQGNSA. This CDR3 spans 15 amino acids. The CDR3 here is CASSLQGRGTGELFF. The CDR3 DNA is TGTGCCAGCAGCTTACAGGGGCGCGGCACCGGGGAGCTGTTTTTT.

V and J are TRBV6-6 and TRBJ2-5; no clear D gene. This CDR3 comprises 15 residues. The V gene lost 3 bases and the J gene lost 9 bases, with 20 bases spanning the gap. Germline loops: CDR1 MNHNY, CDR2 SVGAGI (reference sequence). The CDR3 DNA follows: TGTGCCAGCAGTTATACCCCGGGCCGCAGCGAGGCCCAGTACTTC. Encoded protein: CASSYTPGRSEAQYF.

The count of this clone is one. The rearrangement links TRBV28 to TRBJ1-2, with D hard to call. CDR3 size: 12 residues. V was cut by 4 bases and J by 8 bases, with 11 bases left in between. The germline gives CDR1 MDHEN, CDR2 SYDVKM. The DNA of the CDR3 is TGTGCCAGCAGTTCTCGGGGAACCGGCTACACCTTC. Amino acid sequence: CASSSRGTGYTF.

The J gene is TRBJ2-1, the V gene TRBV5-8; D remains unclear. Trimming left V 1 base short and J 8 bases short, with 4 bases between. CDR1 SGHTS and CDR2 YDEGEE come from the germline V gene. The CDR3 runs 11 residues. CDR3 loop: CASSLLDEQFF. For the CDR3, the DNA is TGTGCCAGCAGCTTGCTTGATGAGCAGTTCTTC.

The rearrangement joins TRBV5-1 to TRBJ2-2; D perhaps matches TRBD1 (6 bases). This CDR3 region has 15 residues. Trimming took 0 bases from V and 6 from J, leaving 12 bases between them. The V gene's germline CDR1 is SGHRS and CDR2 YFSETQ. CDR3 sequence reads: CASSLDPRGPGELFF. The CDR3 nucleotides read TGCGCCAGCAGCTTGGACCCCAGGGGCCCCGGGGAGCTGTTTTTT.

The chain joins TRBV6-5 to TRBJ2-3; D remains unclear. The germline CDR1 and CDR2 sequences are MNHEY and SVGAGI. Trimming took 1 base from V and 6 from J, leaving 17 bases between them. CDR3 size: 16 residues. DNA for the CDR3: TGTGCCAGCAGTTACTTTAGGCCGGAGCTAGGGGATACGCAGTATTTT. Protein: CASSYFRPELGDTQYF.

The gene calls are TRBV28 and TRBJ2-7; D is possibly TRBD1 (8 bases). Trimming removed 6 bases from V and 4 bases from J, with 22 bases in between. Germline CDR1 is MDHEN and CDR2 is SYDVKM. The CDR3 contains 16 residues. DNA of the CDR3: TGTGCCAGCAGCCTGGGGGGGACAGGTGTTTATTACGAGCAGTACTTC. Amino acid sequence: CASSLGGTGVYYEQYF.

The chain couples TRBV7-9 to TRBJ2-5; 8 bases map to TRBD1. CDR3 size: 14 residues. V lost 5 bases to trimming and J lost 3 bases; unmatched junction nucleotides: 5. Germline V gene lookup returns CDR1 SEHNR and CDR2 FQNEAQ (reference sequence). The CDR3 protein is CASSSGQGEETQYF. The CDR3 DNA reads TGTGCCAGCAGCAGCGGACAGGGAGAAGAGACCCAGTACTTC.

The chain joins TRBV6-6 to TRBJ2-5; 7 bases are shared with TRBD2. J gave up 4 bases and V 2 bases, and 4 bases lay outside the gene matches. The germline gives CDR1 MNHNY, CDR2 SVGAGI (reference sequence). This CDR3 contains 14 residues. The CDR3 sequence is CASSYGGGAETQYF. CDR3 nucleotide sequence: TGTGCCAGCAGTTACGGCGGGGGTGCAGAGACCCAGTACTTC.